The present T cell receptor beta chain was sequenced within a study of shared clonotypes between healthy human individuals. Study-level background: Each donor had three CD4 naive, three CD4 memory, two CD8 naive and one CD8 memory plate.

With regard to this clone: Within the sample, other DNA sequences also encode this same CDR3.

The V gene end was trimmed by 2 bases and the J gene end by 4 bases; junction bases not matched to a gene: 3. Germline CDR1 reads SGHDT; CDR2 reads YYEEEE. CDR3 size: 14 residues. As defined, naive CD8 cells were CD45RO-negative and positively selected for CCR7, with terminally differentiated effector memory CD45RA+ cells excluded. The table came from immunoSEQ multiplex PCR; TCRdb's copy has only in-frame clones and leaves some out. The profile shows millions of clones, approximately 94% of them singletons. This clonotype originated in a man aged 18 to 29 in good health. The sequencing input was naive CD8+ T cells sorted from blood. The chain is built from TRBV5-6 and TRBJ2-7; the match to TRBD1 covers 10 bases. The CDR3 DNA reads TGTGCCAGCAGCTTCGGACAGGGGGTTTACGAGCAGTACTTC. Residues: CASSFGQGVYEQYF.